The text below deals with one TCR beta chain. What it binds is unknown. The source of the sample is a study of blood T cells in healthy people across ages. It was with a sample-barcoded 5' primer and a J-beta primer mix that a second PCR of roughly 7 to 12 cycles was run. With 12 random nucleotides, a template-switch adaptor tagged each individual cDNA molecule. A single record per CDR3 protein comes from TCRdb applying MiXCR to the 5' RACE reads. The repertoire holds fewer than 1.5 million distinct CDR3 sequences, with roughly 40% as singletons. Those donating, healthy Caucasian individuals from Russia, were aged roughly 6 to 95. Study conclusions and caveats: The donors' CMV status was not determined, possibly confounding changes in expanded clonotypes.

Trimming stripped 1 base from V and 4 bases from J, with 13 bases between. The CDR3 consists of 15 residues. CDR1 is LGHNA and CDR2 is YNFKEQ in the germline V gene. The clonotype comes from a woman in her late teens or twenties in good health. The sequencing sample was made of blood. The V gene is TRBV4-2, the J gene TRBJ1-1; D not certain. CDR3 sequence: CASSQVAAGGTEAFF. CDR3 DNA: TGTGCCAGCAGCCAAGTTGCGGCAGGAGGCACTGAAGCTTTCTTT.